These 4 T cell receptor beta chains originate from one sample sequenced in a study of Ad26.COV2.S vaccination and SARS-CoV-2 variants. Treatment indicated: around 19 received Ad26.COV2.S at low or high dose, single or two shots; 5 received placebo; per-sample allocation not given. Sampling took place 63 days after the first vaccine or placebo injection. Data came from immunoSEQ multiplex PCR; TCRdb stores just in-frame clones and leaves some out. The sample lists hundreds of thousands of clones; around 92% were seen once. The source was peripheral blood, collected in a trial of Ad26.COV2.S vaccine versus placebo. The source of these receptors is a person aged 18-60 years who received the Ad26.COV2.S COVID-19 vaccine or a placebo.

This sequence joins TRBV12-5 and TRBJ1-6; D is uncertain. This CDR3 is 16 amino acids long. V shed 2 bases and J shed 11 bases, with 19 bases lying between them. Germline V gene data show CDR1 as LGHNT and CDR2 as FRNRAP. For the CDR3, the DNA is TGTGCTAGTGGTTTGAAGGAAGGCAGTCAACTAGCACCCCTCCACTTT. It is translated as CASGLKEGSQLAPLHF.

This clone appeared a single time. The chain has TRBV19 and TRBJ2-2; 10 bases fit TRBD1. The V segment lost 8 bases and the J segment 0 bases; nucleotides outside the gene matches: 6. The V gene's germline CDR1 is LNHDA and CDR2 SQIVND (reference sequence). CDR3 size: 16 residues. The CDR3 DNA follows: TGTGCCAGTTTCGAGACAGGGGGCTCGAACACCGGGGAGCTGTTTTTT. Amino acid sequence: CASFETGGSNTGELFF. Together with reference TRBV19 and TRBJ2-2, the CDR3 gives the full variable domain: DGGITQSPKYLFRKEGQNVTLSCEQNLNHDAMYWYRQDPGQGLRLIYYSQIVNDFQKGDIAEGYSVSREKKESFPLTVTSAQKNPTAFYLCASFETGGSNTGELFFGEGSRLTVL.

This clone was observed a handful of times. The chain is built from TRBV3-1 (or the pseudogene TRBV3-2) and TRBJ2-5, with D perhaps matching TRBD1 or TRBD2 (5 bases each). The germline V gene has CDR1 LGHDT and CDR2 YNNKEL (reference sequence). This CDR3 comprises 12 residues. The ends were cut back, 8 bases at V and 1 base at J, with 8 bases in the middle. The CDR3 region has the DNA TGTGCCAGCGGGGGAGCCCAAGAGACCCAGTACTTC. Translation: CASGGAQETQYF.

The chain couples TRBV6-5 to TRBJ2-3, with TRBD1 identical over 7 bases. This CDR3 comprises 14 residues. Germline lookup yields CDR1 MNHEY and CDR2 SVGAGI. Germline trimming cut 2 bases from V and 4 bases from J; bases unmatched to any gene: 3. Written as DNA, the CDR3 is TGTGCCAGCAGTTACAGGGGGCCGGCAGATACGCAGTATTTT. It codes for CASSYRGPADTQYF.